This TCR beta chain is drawn from a study of OX40 agonist ivuxolimab in advanced cancers. On the study more broadly: A male proportion of 70% to 90% was recorded, with mean age 60 years and range roughly 23 to 85.

Turning to this clone: Its matching antigen is unknown.

Study conclusions and caveats: At 0.1 to 3.0 mg/kg, CD4+ and CD8+ blood T cells expanded clonally by week 6.

Assay used: immunoSEQ multiplex PCR; TCRdb lists only in-frame clones, some missing. In the table there are 50,000 to 65,000 clones, around 89% of which are singletons. Samples of blood were obtained at baseline, on cycle 4 day 1, and on cycle 7 day 1. This CDR3 contains 14 residues. The V end lost 5 bases, the J end lost 4 bases, and 14 bases lay between the germline ends. From germline, CDR1 is SEHNR and CDR2 FQNEAQ (reference sequence). The sequence came from an adult with an advanced solid tumor such as melanoma, head and neck, liver or kidney cancer. Sequencing was performed on CD4+ or CD8+ T cells sorted from blood, taken in a trial of the OX40 agonist ivuxolimab. V usage is TRBV7-9 and J usage is TRBJ1-2; TRBD1 is a possible D gene (5 bases). CDR3 sequence (DNA): TGTGCCAGCAGCCCCATAGGGGAGATCTATGGCTACACCTTC. This codes for CASSPIGEIYGYTF.